This entry lists 12 T cell receptor beta chains sequenced from one sample in a study of blood T cell repertoires in COVID-19. The table came from immunoSEQ multiplex PCR; TCRdb's copy has only in-frame clones and leaves some out. Of about 58,000 clones listed, about nine tenths are singletons. Sequencing was performed on peripheral blood. These receptors all stem from a man between 60 and 70 years old with acute or convalescent COVID-19.

The rearrangement joins TRBV25-1 to TRBJ2-5, with 9 bases aligning to TRBD2. Germline assignment: CDR1 MGHDK and CDR2 SYGVNS. V lost 3 bases and J lost 2; bases outside the gene matches: 4. The CDR3 length is 15 residues. Written as DNA, the CDR3 is TGTGCCAGCAGTGAGGCGGCGGGAGGGCAAGAGACCCAGTACTTC. Amino acid sequence: CASSEAAGGQETQYF.

The chain has TRBV7-2 and TRBJ2-3; possibly TRBD1 for D (5 bases). Germline CDR1 reads SGHTA; CDR2 reads FQGNSA. V was shortened by 1 base and J by 1 base, with 9 bases between the two germline ends. CDR3 length: 15 residues. The chain's CDR3 is CASSLVGARTDTQYF. DNA of the CDR3: TGTGCCAGCAGCTTAGTAGGGGCCCGCACAGATACGCAGTATTTT. Drawing the rest from reference TRBV7-2 and TRBJ2-3, the complete variable domain is GAGVSQSPSNKVTEKGKDVELRCDPISGHTALYWYRQSLGQGLEFLIYFQGNSAPDKSGLPSDRFSAERTGGSVSTLTIQRTQQEDSAVYLCASSLVGARTDTQYFGPGTRLTVL.

The CDR3 DNA reads as TGCGCCAGCAGCTTGGCCCCTAGCGGAGGGGGGGAGACCCAGTACTTC. Translating it yields CASSLAPSGGGETQYF. The rearrangement links TRBV5-1 to TRBJ2-5; possibly TRBD2 for D (7 bases). CDR1 and CDR2 (germline): SGHRS, YFSETQ. The CDR3 is 16 amino acids. V was shortened by 0 bases and J by 5 bases, with 17 bases between the two germline ends.

The chain couples TRBV18 to TRBJ2-7; 14 nucleotides match TRBD2. Unmatched junction bases numbered 2, after V lost 0 bases and J lost 4 bases. The CDR3 runs to 16 residues. Germline V CDR1 and CDR2: KGHSH, LQKENI. The CDR3 bases are TGTGCCAGCTCACCACCGGGGACTAGCGGGAGATACGAGCAGTACTTC. Encoded protein: CASSPPGTSGRYEQYF.

This chain links TRBV5-1 with TRBJ2-2; D may be TRBD2 (5 bases). This CDR3 comprises 15 residues. Germline V lookup: CDR1 SGHRS, CDR2 YFSETQ. V was cut by 2 bases and J by 4 bases, with 12 bases left in between. The CDR3 region is CASSLSGGATGELFF. The CDR3 DNA follows: TGCGCCAGCAGCTTATCTGGAGGCGCCACCGGGGAGCTGTTTTTT.

This chain uses TRBV7-8 with TRBJ1-1, with TRBD1 as a possible D gene (5 bases). Germline V gene data show CDR1 as SGHVS and CDR2 as FQNEAQ. V was trimmed by 2 bases and J by 0 bases, leaving 10 bases between them. The CDR3 contains 15 residues. As DNA, the CDR3 is TGTGCCAGCAGCTTAAGACAGAACTTGAACACTGAAGCTTTCTTT. Its translation: CASSLRQNLNTEAFF.

The chain combines TRBV18 with TRBJ2-3; 8 bases are shared with TRBD2. Trimming at V came to 2 bases and at J to 6 bases, leaving 13 bases not matched to a gene. CDR3 length: 17 residues. CDR1 KGHSH and CDR2 LQKENI come from the germline V gene. The CDR3 DNA is TGTGCCAGCTCACCAGGGGCGGGAGGTAGTGCATCGGATACGCAGTATTTT. It is translated as CASSPGAGGSASDTQYF.

This clone was seen only a few times. This rearrangement joins TRBV7-2 to TRBJ2-1, with TRBD2 matching over 10 bases. CDR1 SGHTA and CDR2 FQGNSA come from the germline V gene. This CDR3 is 15 amino acids long. J gave up 7 bases and V 1 base, and 4 bases lay outside the gene matches. CDR3 region: CASSLGTSGVNEQFF. The CDR3 bases are TGTGCCAGCAGCTTAGGGACTAGCGGCGTGAATGAGCAGTTCTTC.

This chain links TRBV5-6 with TRBJ2-1; D remains ambiguous. The CDR3 extends over 14 amino acids. V was trimmed by 1 base and J by 4 bases, leaving 9 bases between them. Germline assignment: CDR1 SGHDT and CDR2 YYEEEE. For the CDR3, the DNA is TGTGCCAGCAGCTTGCTCTCGAGTTACAATGAGCAGTTCTTC. This translates into CASSLLSSYNEQFF.

This sequence joins TRBV3-1 (or the pseudogene TRBV3-2) and TRBJ2-5; D remains unclear. Germline V lookup: CDR1 LGHDT, CDR2 YNNKEL (reference sequence). CDR3 size: 12 residues. The ends were cut back, 4 bases at V and 5 bases at J, with 8 bases in the middle. The CDR3 loop is CASSPLRETQYF. In DNA, the CDR3 is TGTGCCAGCAGCCCCCTACGCGAGACCCAGTACTTC.

This chain joins TRBV2 and TRBJ1-1; 10 nucleotides align to TRBD1. Germline V gives CDR1 SNHLY, CDR2 FYNNEI. Trimming took 7 bases from V and 5 from J; bases not matched to a gene: 7. The CDR3 loop spans 14 amino acids. The CDR3 is CASIPGTGVTEAFF. In DNA form, the CDR3 reads TGTGCCAGCATCCCCGGGACAGGGGTTACTGAAGCTTTCTTT.

V is TRBV10-3 and J is TRBJ2-1; D unclear. The CDR3 is 14 residues long. Germline lookup yields CDR1 ENHRY and CDR2 SYGVKD. V lost 0 bases, J lost 11 bases, and 14 bases lay in between. The CDR3 sequence is CAISESQTASQQFF. The CDR3 nucleotides read TGTGCCATCAGTGAGTCTCAAACCGCGTCGCAGCAGTTCTTC.